Below, 32 T cell receptor beta chains from the same sample are listed, as sequenced in a study of blood T cell repertoires in COVID-19. Clones were read by immunoSEQ multiplex PCR, and TCRdb kept only the in-frame ones, dropping some. The sample lists a few hundred thousand clones; approximately 79% were seen once. The specimen was PBMCs or T cells enriched from blood (not recorded which). These receptors all come from a man aged 25-45 years with acute COVID-19.

The genes are TRBV2 and TRBJ1-5; D is unresolved. The germline gives CDR1 SNHLY, CDR2 FYNNEI. Trimming took 3 bases from V and 6 from J, leaving 9 bases between them. There are 13 residues in the CDR3. The CDR3 DNA reads TGTGCCAGCAGTGATTCGGGAGTTCAGCCCCAGCATTTT. This encodes CASSDSGVQPQHF.

The gene calls are TRBV5-4 and TRBJ1-2; D is ambiguous. Germline CDR1 reads SGHNT; CDR2 reads YYREEE (reference sequence). This CDR3 contains 13 residues. Trimming shortened V by 0 bases and J by 8 bases, and 11 bases separated the two germline ends. CDR3 DNA sequence: TGTGCCAGCAGCTTGGGCCCCGAGGTAGGCTACACCTTC. Its protein is CASSLGPEVGYTF.

J is TRBJ1-4 and V is TRBV21-1; TRBD1, as called in the table, went unchecked against the DNA. TRBV21-1 is annotated as a pseudogene. The CDR3 totals 16 residues. The CDR3 is CASSRDRHTRYEKLFF. CDR3 bases: TGTGCCAGCAGCAGGGACAGGCACACAAGGTATGAAAAACTGTTTTTT.

CDR3 DNA sequence: TGTGCCAGCAGCTTAATGTCAGGTTTCGTTGGTAATTCACCCCTCCACTTT. Translation gives CASSLMSGFVGNSPLHF. V gene TRBV11-2 combines with J gene TRBJ1-6, with D hard to call. V lost 2 bases, J lost 6 bases, and 17 bases lay in between. The CDR3 totals 17 residues. Germline loops: CDR1 SGHAT, CDR2 FQNNGV. Supplemented by reference TRBV11-2 and TRBJ1-6, the full variable domain reads EAGVAQSPRYKIIEKRQSVAFWCNPISGHATLYWYQQILGQGPKLLIQFQNNGVVDDSQLPKDRFSAERLKGVDSTLKIQPAKLEDSAVYLCASSLMSGFVGNSPLHFGNGTRLTVT.

This chain links TRBV6-1 with TRBJ1-2; 10 bases align to TRBD1. Germline CDR1 and CDR2: MNHNS and SASEGT. The CDR3 spans 16 residues. With V trimmed by 0 bases and J by 6 bases, 7 bases remained unmatched. The CDR3 here is CASSEAGTGAGDGYTF. The CDR3, as DNA: TGTGCCAGCAGTGAAGCGGGGACAGGGGCAGGGGATGGCTACACCTTC.

This chain links TRBV14 with TRBJ2-1; D may be TRBD1 (6 bases). V was pared by 3 bases and J by 4 bases, with 10 bases between. CDR1 is SGHDN and CDR2 is FVKESK in the germline V gene. The CDR3 has 14 residues. The CDR3 sequence is CASSQRQVYNEQFF. The CDR3 DNA is TGTGCCAGCAGCCAGCGACAGGTTTACAATGAGCAGTTCTTC.

In its sample, this clone was seen once. The V gene is TRBV27, the J gene TRBJ2-1; 8 bases match TRBD2. This CDR3 contains 14 residues. Germline V lookup: CDR1 MNHEY, CDR2 SMNVEV (reference sequence). With 3 bases clipped from V and 6 bases from J, the junction kept 4 bases outside the gene matches. The CDR3 loop is CASSFERGTNEQFF. The CDR3 bases are TGTGCCAGCAGTTTTGAGCGGGGGACCAATGAGCAGTTCTTC.

This rearrangement joins TRBV10-3 to TRBJ2-5; 7 nucleotides agree with TRBD2. The V segment lost 8 bases and the J segment 3 bases; nucleotides outside the gene matches: 6. This CDR3 contains 13 residues. CDR1 and CDR2 from the germline V gene are ENHRY and SYGVKD. CDR3 sequence reads: CAIRASGEETQYF. Written as DNA, the CDR3 is TGTGCCATCCGGGCGAGCGGGGAAGAGACCCAGTACTTC.

This chain connects TRBV6-1 to TRBJ2-1; 12 bases agree with TRBD2. There are 16 residues in the CDR3. V lost 4 bases and J lost 3; bases outside the gene matches: 4. Germline values: CDR1 MNHNS, CDR2 SASEGT. This chain's CDR3 is CASSATSGGLYNEQFF. CDR3 DNA sequence: TGTGCCAGCAGTGCGACTAGCGGGGGACTCTACAATGAGCAGTTCTTC.

The rearrangement joins TRBV15 to TRBJ1-5; no clear D gene. The CDR3 loop spans 12 amino acids. Germline CDR1 LNHNV, CDR2 YYDKDF (reference sequence). V lost 5 bases to trimming and J lost 7 bases, with 9 bases between them. This CDR3 is CATSLGGQPQHF. Written as DNA, the CDR3 is TGTGCCACCAGCCTTGGAGGGCAGCCCCAGCATTTT.

This rearrangement joins TRBV10-3 to TRBJ2-3; 9 bases are a match to TRBD1. V lost 4 bases and J lost 6; bases outside the gene matches: 8. The CDR3 consists of 15 residues. CDR1 is ENHRY and CDR2 is SYGVKD in the germline V gene. The CDR3 protein is CAISGRGQGADTQYF. CDR3 DNA: TGTGCCATCAGTGGCCGGGGACAGGGTGCTGATACGCAGTATTTT.

J is TRBJ2-1 and V is TRBV14; 11 bases map to TRBD1. This CDR3 is 20 amino acids long. With 2 bases clipped from V and 0 bases from J, the junction kept 12 bases outside the gene matches. Germline assignment: CDR1 SGHDN and CDR2 FVKESK. CDR3 residues: CASSQPTGTGGRFSYNEQFF. The CDR3 DNA reads as TGTGCCAGCAGCCAACCGACCGGGACAGGGGGAAGGTTCTCCTACAATGAGCAGTTCTTC.

The chain has TRBV18 and TRBJ2-6; D ambiguous. This CDR3 is 15 amino acids long. Trimming pared 6 bases from V and 1 base from J, leaving 10 bases between. The germline CDR1 and CDR2 sequences are KGHSH and LQKENI. CDR3 amino acids: CASSPAGSGANVLTF. The DNA of the CDR3 is TGTGCCAGCTCTCCTGCCGGGTCTGGGGCCAACGTCCTGACTTTC.

The chain is built from TRBV4-2 and TRBJ2-2; D is possibly TRBD1 (6 bases). This CDR3 is 15 amino acids long. From germline, CDR1 is LGHNA and CDR2 YNFKEQ. Trimming removed 6 bases at V and 7 bases at J, with 18 bases between. The CDR3 coding sequence is TGTGCCAGCAGTCGAACACAGGGCTTGGGCGGGGAGCTGTTTTTT. Protein product: CASSRTQGLGGELFF.

Only a few counts were recorded for this clone. The chain recombines TRBV24-1 with TRBJ2-2; possible D gene TRBD2, 6 bases. Trimming pared 10 bases from V and 6 bases from J, leaving 14 bases between. Germline values: CDR1 KGHDR, CDR2 SFDVKD. This CDR3 comprises 13 residues. The CDR3 region has the DNA TGTGCCACTCGGCCGGCGGGGTCCGGGGAGCTGTTTTTT. It specifies CATRPAGSGELFF.

The V and J genes are TRBV6-1 and TRBJ1-4; 7 bases fit TRBD1. Germline values: CDR1 MNHNS, CDR2 SASEGT. The CDR3 is 15 residues long. The ends lost 5 bases at V and 7 bases at J; junction bases unmatched: 10. CDR3 amino acids: CASSIRQGGSEKLFF. CDR3 DNA: TGTGCCAGCAGTATTAGACAGGGTGGGAGTGAAAAACTGTTTTTT.

This chain links TRBV6-1 with TRBJ1-2, with D uncertain. Trimming removed 2 bases from V and 7 bases from J, with 11 bases in between. Germline CDR1 MNHNS, CDR2 SASEGT. This CDR3 contains 13 residues. The CDR3 region has the DNA TGTGCCAGCAGTGAACCGGAGTCTAGTGGCTACACCTTC. It translates to CASSEPESSGYTF.

V and J are TRBV5-1 and TRBJ2-7, with D tentatively TRBD1 (6 bases). Germline assignment: CDR1 SGHRS and CDR2 YFSETQ. CDR3 length: 15 residues. The V gene lost 0 bases and the J gene lost 6 bases, with 16 bases spanning the gap. The CDR3 loop reads CASSLAGADTPEQYV. The CDR3 DNA sequence: TGCGCCAGCAGCTTGGCAGGGGCTGACACACCCGAGCAGTACGTC.

The chain has TRBV4-2 and TRBJ1-2; TRBD1 matches 10 bases. Germline V gene lookup returns CDR1 LGHNA and CDR2 YNFKEQ. The CDR3 is made up of 15 amino acids. J gave up 6 bases and V 0 bases, and 4 bases lay outside the gene matches. CDR3 protein: CASSQDLTGGNGYTF. CDR3 nucleotides: TGTGCCAGCAGCCAAGATTTGACAGGGGGCAATGGCTACACCTTC.

The chain employs TRBV3-1 (or the pseudogene TRBV3-2) and TRBJ1-6; D gene unclear. The CDR3 consists of 17 residues. CDR1 LGHDT and CDR2 YNNKEL come from the germline V gene (reference sequence). The ends were cut back, 4 bases at V and 0 bases at J, with 13 bases in the middle. CDR3 nucleotides: TGTGCCAGCAGCCGAAGAACGAGGGCCTCCTATAATTCACCCCTCCACTTT. As protein: CASSRRTRASYNSPLHF.

J is TRBJ1-6 and V is TRBV5-6; D not certain. Germline V CDR1 and CDR2: SGHDT, YYEEEE. The CDR3 contains 14 residues. Trimming left V 3 bases short and J 9 bases short, with 13 bases between. The CDR3 DNA is TGTGCCAGCAGCTGGTCCCGTCGGGTTTCACCCCTCCACTTT. This codes for CASSWSRRVSPLHF.

V is TRBV27 and J is TRBJ1-2, with TRBD1 as a possible D gene (5 bases). Germline V gene data show CDR1 as MNHEY and CDR2 as SMNVEV (reference sequence). The CDR3 is made up of 15 amino acids. V lost 0 bases and J lost 2, with 10 bases in between. The CDR3 here is CASSLSGGDNYGYTF. CDR3 sequence (DNA): TGTGCCAGCAGTTTATCGGGAGGGGACAACTATGGCTACACCTTC.

J is TRBJ1-4 and V is TRBV7-2; D may be TRBD1 (6 bases). The V end was cut by 1 base, the J end by 5 bases, with 11 bases between. CDR3 size: 15 residues. CDR1 SGHTA and CDR2 FQGNSA come from the germline V gene. The CDR3, as DNA: TGTGCCAGCAGCTTAGTGGGGGGGGCCAATGAAAAACTGTTTTTT. It is translated as CASSLVGGANEKLFF.

In DNA form, the CDR3 reads TGTGCCAGCAGGACGACAGGGGGCACTGCCGATACGCAGTATTTT. Translated: CASRTTGGTADTQYF. This chain uses TRBV6-5 with TRBJ2-3; 10 bases are shared with TRBD1. Losses at the gene ends were 6 bases for V and 6 bases for J; bases not matched to a gene: 9. This CDR3 spans 15 amino acids. Germline assignment: CDR1 MNHEY and CDR2 SVGAGI.

Regarding this clone: One end of the junction is discordant with germline, which a read error may explain. The chain joins TRBV7-7 to TRBJ2-1; D possibly corresponds to TRBD2 (5 bases). Germline V gene sequence: CDR1 SSHAT, CDR2 FNYEAQ (reference sequence). This CDR3 is built from 14 residues. CDR3 DNA sequence: TGTGCTAGCAGCTTAGTTGGAGGAGACAATGAGCAGTTCTTC. Encoded protein: CASSLVGGDNEQFF.

The genes are TRBV18 and TRBJ2-5; D remains unclear. V was clipped by 1 base and J by 0 bases, with 9 bases between them. The length of the CDR3 is 15 residues. Germline V gene sequence: CDR1 KGHSH, CDR2 LQKENI. CDR3 coding DNA: TGTGCCAGCTCACCACTGCCACACGACCAAGAGACCCAGTACTTC. The encoded protein is CASSPLPHDQETQYF. The full variable domain, completed using reference TRBV18 and TRBJ2-5, is NAGVMQNPRHLVRRRGQEARLRCSPMKGHSHVYWYRQLPEEGLKFMVYLQKENIIDESGMPKERFSAEFPKEGPSILRIQQVVRGDSAAYFCASSPLPHDQETQYFGPGTRLLVL.

The J gene is TRBJ1-3, the V gene TRBV9; TRBD1 agrees at 10 bases. V gave up 2 bases and J gave up 2 bases; unmatched junction bases: 7. This CDR3 region has 17 residues. Germline V CDR1 and CDR2: SGDLS, YYNGEE. The CDR3 DNA sequence: TGTGCCAGCAGCGTGAGGGCCGGGACAGGGGCTGGAAACACCATATATTTT. Its protein product is CASSVRAGTGAGNTIYF.

J is TRBJ2-1 and V is TRBV11-1; D remains unclear. The germline V and J ends were trimmed by 7 bases and 2 bases, with 9 bases remaining between them. The CDR3 is made up of 13 amino acids. Germline CDR1 reads SGHAT; CDR2 reads FQDESV (reference sequence). CDR3 amino acids: CASTLSTYNEQFF. CDR3 coding DNA: TGTGCCAGCACCCTTTCTACCTACAATGAGCAGTTCTTC.

The chain is built from TRBV7-9 and TRBJ1-5, with D hard to call. The CDR3 extends over 14 amino acids. Germline V gene sequence: CDR1 SEHNR, CDR2 FQNEAQ (reference sequence). Deletions cut 5 bases from V and 1 base from J, with 9 bases between. CDR3 sequence: CASSPLESNQPQHF. The CDR3 DNA follows: TGTGCCAGCAGCCCCCTGGAGAGCAATCAGCCCCAGCATTTT.

In its sample, this clone was seen once. The J gene is TRBJ2-7, the V gene TRBV6-5; TRBD2 agrees at 13 bases. The CDR3 length is 15 residues. Per germline, CDR1 MNHEY and CDR2 SVGAGI. Losses at the gene ends were 7 bases for V and 2 bases for J; bases not matched to a gene: 5. The CDR3 DNA follows: TGTGCCAGCAACGTACTAGCGGGAGGGACCTACGAGCAGTACGTC. It translates to CASNVLAGGTYEQYV.

This clone has a single count. The chain uses TRBV29-1 and TRBJ2-1; TRBD1 agrees at 9 bases. CDR3 length: 13 amino acids. Germline V lookup: CDR1 SQVTM, CDR2 ANQGSEA. V trimming: 4 bases; J trimming: 7 bases; junction bases outside the gene matches: 5. The CDR3 nucleotides read TGCAGCGTTGTGAGGACAGGGGTTAATGAGCAGTTCTTC. Protein: CSVVRTGVNEQFF.

The rearrangement uses TRBV2 and TRBJ1-1; 9 bases align to TRBD1. Unmatched junction bases numbered 5, after V lost 5 bases and J lost 1 base. Germline loops: CDR1 SNHLY, CDR2 FYNNEI. CDR3 length equals 15 residues. The CDR3 region is CASSLKTGGNTEAFF. The CDR3 coding sequence is TGTGCCAGCAGTTTGAAGACAGGGGGGAACACTGAAGCTTTCTTT.